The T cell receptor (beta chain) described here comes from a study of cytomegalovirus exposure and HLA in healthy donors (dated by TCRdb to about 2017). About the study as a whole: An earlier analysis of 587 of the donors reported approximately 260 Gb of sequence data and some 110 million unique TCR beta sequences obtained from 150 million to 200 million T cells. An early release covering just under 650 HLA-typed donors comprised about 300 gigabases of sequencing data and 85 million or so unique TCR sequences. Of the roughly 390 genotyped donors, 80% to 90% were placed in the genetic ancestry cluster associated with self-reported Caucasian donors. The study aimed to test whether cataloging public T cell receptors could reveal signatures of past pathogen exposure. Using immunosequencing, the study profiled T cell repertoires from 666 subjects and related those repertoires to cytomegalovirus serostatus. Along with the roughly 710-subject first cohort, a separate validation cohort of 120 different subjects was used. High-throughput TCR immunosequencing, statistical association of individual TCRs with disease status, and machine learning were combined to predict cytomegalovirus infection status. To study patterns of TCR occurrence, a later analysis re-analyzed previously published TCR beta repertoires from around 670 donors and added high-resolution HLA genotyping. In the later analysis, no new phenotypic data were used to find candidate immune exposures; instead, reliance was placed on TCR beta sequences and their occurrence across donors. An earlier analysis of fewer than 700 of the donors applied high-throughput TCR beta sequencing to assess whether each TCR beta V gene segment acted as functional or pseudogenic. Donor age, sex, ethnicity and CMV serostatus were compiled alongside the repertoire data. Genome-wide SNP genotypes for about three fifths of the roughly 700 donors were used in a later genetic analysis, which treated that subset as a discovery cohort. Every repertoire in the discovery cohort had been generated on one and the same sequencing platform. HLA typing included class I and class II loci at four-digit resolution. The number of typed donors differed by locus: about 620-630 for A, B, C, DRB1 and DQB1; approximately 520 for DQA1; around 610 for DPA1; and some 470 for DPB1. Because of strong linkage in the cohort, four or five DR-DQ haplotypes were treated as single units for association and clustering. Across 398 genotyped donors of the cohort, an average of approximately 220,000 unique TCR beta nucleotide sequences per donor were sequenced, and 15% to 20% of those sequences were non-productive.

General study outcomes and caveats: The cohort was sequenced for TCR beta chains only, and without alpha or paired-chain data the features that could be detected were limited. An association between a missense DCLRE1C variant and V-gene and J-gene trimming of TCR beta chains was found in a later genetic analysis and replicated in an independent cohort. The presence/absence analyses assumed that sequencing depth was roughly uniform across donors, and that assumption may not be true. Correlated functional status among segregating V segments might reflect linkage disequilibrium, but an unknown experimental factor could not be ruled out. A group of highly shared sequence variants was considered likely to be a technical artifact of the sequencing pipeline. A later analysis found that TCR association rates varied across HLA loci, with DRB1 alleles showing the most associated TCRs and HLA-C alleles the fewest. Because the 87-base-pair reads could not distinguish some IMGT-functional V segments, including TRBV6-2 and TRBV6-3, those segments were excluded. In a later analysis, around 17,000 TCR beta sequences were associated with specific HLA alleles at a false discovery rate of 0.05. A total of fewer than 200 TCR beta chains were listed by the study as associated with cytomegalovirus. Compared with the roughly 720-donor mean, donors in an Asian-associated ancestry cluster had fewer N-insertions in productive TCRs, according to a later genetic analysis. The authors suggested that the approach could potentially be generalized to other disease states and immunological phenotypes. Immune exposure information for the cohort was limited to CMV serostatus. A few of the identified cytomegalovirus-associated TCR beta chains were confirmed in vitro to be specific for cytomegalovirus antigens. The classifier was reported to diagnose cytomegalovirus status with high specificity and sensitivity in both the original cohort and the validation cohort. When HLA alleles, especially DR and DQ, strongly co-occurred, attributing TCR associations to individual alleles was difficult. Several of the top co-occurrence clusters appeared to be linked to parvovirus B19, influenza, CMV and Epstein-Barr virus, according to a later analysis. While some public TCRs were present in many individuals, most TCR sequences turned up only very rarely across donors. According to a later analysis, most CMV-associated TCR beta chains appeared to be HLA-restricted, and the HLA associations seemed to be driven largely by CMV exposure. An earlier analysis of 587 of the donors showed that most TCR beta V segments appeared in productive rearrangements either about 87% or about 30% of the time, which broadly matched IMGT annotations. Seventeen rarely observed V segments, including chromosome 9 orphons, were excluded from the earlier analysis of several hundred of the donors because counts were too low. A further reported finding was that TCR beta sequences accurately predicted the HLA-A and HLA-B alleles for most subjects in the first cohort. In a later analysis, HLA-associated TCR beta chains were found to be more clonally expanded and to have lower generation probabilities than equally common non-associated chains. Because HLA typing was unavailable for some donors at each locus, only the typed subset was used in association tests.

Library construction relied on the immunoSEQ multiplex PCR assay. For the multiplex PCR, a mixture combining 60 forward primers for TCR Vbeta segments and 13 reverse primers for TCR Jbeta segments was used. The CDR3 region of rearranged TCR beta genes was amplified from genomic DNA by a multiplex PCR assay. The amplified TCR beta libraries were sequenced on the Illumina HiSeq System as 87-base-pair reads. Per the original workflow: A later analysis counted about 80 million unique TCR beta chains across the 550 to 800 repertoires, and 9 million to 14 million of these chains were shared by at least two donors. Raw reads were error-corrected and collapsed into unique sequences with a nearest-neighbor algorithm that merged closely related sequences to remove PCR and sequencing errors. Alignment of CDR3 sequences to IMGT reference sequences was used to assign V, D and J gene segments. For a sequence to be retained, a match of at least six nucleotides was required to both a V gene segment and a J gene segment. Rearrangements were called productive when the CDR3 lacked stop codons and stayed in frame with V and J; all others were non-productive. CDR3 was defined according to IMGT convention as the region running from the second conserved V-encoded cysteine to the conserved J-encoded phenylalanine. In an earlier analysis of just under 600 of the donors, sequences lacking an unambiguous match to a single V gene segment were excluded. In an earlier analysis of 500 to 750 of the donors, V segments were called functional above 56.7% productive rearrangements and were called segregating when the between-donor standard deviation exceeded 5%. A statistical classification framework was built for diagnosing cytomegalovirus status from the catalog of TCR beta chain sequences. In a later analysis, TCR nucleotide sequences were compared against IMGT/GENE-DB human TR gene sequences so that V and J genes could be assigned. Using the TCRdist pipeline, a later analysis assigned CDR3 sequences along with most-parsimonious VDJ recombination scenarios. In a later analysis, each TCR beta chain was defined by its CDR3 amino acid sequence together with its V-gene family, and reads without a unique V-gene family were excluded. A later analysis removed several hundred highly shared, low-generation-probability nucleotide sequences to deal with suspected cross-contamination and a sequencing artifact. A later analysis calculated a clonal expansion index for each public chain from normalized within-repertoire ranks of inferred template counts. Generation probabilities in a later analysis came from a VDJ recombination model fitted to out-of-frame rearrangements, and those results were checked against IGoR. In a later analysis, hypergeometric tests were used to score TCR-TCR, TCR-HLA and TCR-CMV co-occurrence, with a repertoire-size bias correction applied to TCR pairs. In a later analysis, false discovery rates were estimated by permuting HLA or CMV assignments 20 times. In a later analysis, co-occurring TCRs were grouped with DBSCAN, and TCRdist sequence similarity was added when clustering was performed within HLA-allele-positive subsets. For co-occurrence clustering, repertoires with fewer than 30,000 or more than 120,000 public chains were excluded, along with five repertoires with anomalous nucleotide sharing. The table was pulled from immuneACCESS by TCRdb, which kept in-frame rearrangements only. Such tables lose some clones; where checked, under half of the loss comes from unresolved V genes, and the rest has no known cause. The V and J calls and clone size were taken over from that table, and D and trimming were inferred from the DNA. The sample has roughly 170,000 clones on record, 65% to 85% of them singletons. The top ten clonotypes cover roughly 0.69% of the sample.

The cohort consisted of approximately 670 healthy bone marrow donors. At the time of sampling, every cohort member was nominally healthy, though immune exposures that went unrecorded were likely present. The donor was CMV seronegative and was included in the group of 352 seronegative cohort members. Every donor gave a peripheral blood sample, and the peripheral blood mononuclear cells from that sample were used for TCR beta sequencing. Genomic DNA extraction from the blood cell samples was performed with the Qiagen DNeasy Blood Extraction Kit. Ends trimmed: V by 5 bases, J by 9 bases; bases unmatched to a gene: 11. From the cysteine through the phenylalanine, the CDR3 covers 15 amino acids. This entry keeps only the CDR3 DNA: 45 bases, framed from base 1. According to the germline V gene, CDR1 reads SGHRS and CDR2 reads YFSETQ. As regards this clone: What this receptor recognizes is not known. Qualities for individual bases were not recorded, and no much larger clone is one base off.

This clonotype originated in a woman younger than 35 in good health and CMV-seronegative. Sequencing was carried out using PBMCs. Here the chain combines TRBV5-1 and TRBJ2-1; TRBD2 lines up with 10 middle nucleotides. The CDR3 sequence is CASRPLAGDEGEQFF. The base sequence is TGCGCCAGCAGACCTCTAGCGGGAGATGAGGGTGAGCAGTTCTTC.